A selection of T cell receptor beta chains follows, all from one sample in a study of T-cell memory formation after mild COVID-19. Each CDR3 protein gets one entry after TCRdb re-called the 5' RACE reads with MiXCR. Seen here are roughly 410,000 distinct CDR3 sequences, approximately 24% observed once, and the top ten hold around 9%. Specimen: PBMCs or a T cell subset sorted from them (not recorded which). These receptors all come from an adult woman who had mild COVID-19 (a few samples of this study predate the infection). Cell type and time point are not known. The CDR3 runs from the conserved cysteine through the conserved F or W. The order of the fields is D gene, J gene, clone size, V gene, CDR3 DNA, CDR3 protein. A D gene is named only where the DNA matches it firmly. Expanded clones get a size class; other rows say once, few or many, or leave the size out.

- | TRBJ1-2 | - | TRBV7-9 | TGTGCCAGCAGCTTTCACGTTAAAGATGGCTACACCTTC | CASSFHVKDGYTF
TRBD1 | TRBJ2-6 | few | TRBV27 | TGTGCCAGCAGTGACAGGGCTGGGGCCAACGTCCTGACTTTC | CASSDRAGANVLTF
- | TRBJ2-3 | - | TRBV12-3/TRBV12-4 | TGTGCCACCGTCAAGCCCAGCACAGATACGCAGTATTTT | CATVKPSTDTQYF
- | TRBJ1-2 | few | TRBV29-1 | TGCAGCGTTGACCGGTTACTCTATGGCTACACCTTC | CSVDRLLYGYTF
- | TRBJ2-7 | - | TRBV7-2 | TGTGCCAGCAGCTTTGGCAGGGCACGCATCTCCTACGAGCAGTACTTC | CASSFGRARISYEQYF
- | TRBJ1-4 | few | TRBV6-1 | TGTGCCAGCAGGGCCGAGGGGCGCGAAAAACTGTTTTTT | CASRAEGREKLFF
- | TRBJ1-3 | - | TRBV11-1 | TGTGCCAGCAGCATCCTGACCAAGATGGGTGGAAACACCATATATTTT | CASSILTKMGGNTIYF
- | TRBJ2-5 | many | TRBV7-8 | TGTGCCAGCAGCTTACGAGGGGTGGAGACCCAGTACTTC | CASSLRGVETQYF
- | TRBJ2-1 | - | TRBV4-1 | TGCGCCAGCAGCCTCGACCCAGAGGGGAATGAGCAGTTCTTC | CASSLDPEGNEQFF
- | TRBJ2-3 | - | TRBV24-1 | TGTGCCACCGGAGGGGCAGGAGATACGCAGTATTTT | CATGGAGDTQYF
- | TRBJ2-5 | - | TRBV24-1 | TGTGCCACCAGTGAGCCCTTGGGGGGGCGGGAGACCCAGTACTTC | CATSEPLGGRETQYF
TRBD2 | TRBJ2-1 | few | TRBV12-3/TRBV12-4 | TGTGCCAGCAGCCTCGTACGGGGGGGGCCGCAAGAGCAGTTCTTC | CASSLVRGGPQEQFF
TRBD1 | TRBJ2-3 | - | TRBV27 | TGTGCCAGCAGTTGGCAGGGGGCAGATACGCAGTATTTT | CASSWQGADTQYF
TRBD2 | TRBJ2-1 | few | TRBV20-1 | TGCAGTGCTAGTTCAACGGCTAGCGGATACAATGAGCAGTTCTTC | CSASSTASGYNEQFF
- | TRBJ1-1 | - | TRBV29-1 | TGCAGCGTTGCGGGACGTGGAGGGAGCACTGAAGCTTTCTTT | CSVAGRGGSTEAFF
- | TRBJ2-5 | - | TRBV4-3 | TGCGCCAGCAGCCAAGATTACGGGGAGTGGCAGACCCAGTACTTC | CASSQDYGEWQTQYF
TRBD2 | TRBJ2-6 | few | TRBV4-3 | TGCGCCAGCAGCCAGCTTTTCCGAGCGGGAGGGCTTGGGGCCAACGTCCTGACTTTC | CASSQLFRAGGLGANVLTF
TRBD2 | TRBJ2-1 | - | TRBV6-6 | TGTGCCAGCAGTGAGGGAGGGCCTCGGGCTGAGCAGTTCTTC | CASSEGGPRAEQFF
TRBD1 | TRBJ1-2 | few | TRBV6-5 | TGTGCCAGCAGGTACAGGGGAAGGAACTATGGCTACACCTTC | CASRYRGRNYGYTF
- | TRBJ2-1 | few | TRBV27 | TGTGCCAGCAGTTTCCGACAGTTGGGGAATGGGGAGCAGTTCTTC | CASSFRQLGNGEQFF
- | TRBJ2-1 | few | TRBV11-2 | TGTGCCAGCAGCTTAGGAGGGGTTCGGGATGAGCAGTTCTTC | CASSLGGVRDEQFF
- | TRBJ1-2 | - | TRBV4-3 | TGCGCCAGCAGCCTCCGGGGGGCCGGGGGCTACACCTTC | CASSLRGAGGYTF
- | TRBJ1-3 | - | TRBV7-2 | TGTGCCAGCAGCTTTGACAGGACCTCTGGAAACACCATATATTTT | CASSFDRTSGNTIYF
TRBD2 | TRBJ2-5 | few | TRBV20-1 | TGCAGTGCTGGAGAGGTCTCTAGCGGCCAAGAGACCCAGTACTTC | CSAGEVSSGQETQYF
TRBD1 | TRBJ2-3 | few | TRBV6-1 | TGTGCCAGCAGTAATCGACAGGGGGGATTGGGTACGCAGTATTTT | CASSNRQGGLGTQYF
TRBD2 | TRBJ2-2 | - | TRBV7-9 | TGTGCCAGCAGCTCACCGACTAGCCCCCTCACCGGGGAGCTGTTTTTT | CASSSPTSPLTGELFF
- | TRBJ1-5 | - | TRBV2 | TGTGCCAGCAGACGGGAGAATAGCAATCAGCCCCAGCATTTT | CASRRENSNQPQHF
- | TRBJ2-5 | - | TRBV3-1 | TGTGCCAGCAGCCAAGGCTTAGTCGGAACCCAGTACTTC | CASSQGLVGTQYF
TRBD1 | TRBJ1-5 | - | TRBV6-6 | TGTGCCAGCAGTTTCACGACAGGGAGATTGGGGAATCAGCCCCAGCATTTT | CASSFTTGRLGNQPQHF
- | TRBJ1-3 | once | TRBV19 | TGTGCCAGTAGTATTCAAGATTCTGGAAACACCATATATTTT | CASSIQDSGNTIYF
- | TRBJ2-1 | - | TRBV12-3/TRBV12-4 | TGTGCCAGCAGTTTAGGGTATAGCTCCTACAATGAGCAGTTCTTC | CASSLGYSSYNEQFF
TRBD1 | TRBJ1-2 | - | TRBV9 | TGTGCCAGCAGCGTAGAAGGACAGGGAACCAACTATGGCTACACCTTC | CASSVEGQGTNYGYTF
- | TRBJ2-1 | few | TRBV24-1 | TGTGCCACCAGTGACCTGCCGCTAGCCGAGTCCTACAATGAGCAGTTCTTC | CATSDLPLAESYNEQFF
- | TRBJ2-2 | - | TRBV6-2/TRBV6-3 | TGTGCCAGCAGTTCATACGGGGAGCTGTTTTTT | CASSSYGELFF
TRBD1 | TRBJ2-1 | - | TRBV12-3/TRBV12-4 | TGTGCCAGCAGTCTTACAGGGGGCAGACGCAATGAGCAGTTCTTC | CASSLTGGRRNEQFF
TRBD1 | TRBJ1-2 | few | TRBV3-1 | TGTGCCAGCAGCCCCTGGGACAGGGGGCTCTACTATGGCTACACCTTC | CASSPWDRGLYYGYTF